The table lists the clone carrying this T cell receptor (beta chain) with many counts. Its antigen remains unidentified. Quantitative molecular-barcoded 5'-RACE generated the TCR beta libraries. TCRdb reprocessed the 5' RACE reads via MiXCR and lists one record per CDR3 protein. The table lists fewer than 150,000 distinct CDR3 sequences, 7% to 8% of them singletons. These data come from a study of CD8 T cells in ankylosing spondylitis. General study findings and limits: Disease-linked clones bore a CD8+ phenotype, appearing relatively rarely in peripheral blood. Reports say disease-linked clones showed up significantly more in matched ankylosing spondylitis synovial fluid.

The germline V and J ends were trimmed by 6 bases and 6 bases, with 15 bases remaining between them. Germline CDR1 and CDR2: MNHNS and SASEGT. This CDR3 has 14 residues. The sample taken for sequencing was blood, either unsorted or a sorted T cell fraction (not recorded which). The clonotype comes from a female donor with ankylosing spondylitis or in good health (not recorded which). The gene calls are TRBV6-1 and TRBJ2-4; the D gene could be TRBD1 or TRBD2 (6 bases each). In DNA, the CDR3 is TGTGCCAGCAGCCGACGTAGGGGGGCAAACATTCAGTACTTC. Protein product: CASSRRRGANIQYF.